The sample holds a few counts of the clone carrying this T cell receptor (beta chain). Its antigen is still unknown. This record comes from a study of beta chain features in type 1 diabetes. Per germline, CDR1 SNHLY and CDR2 FYNNEI. J lost 1 base, V lost 2 bases, and 3 bases had no gene match. The CDR3 consists of 15 residues. Study-level results: Because the template was cDNA, high-expressing cells might be over-represented.

Expressed TCRB transcripts were sequenced because the isolated RNA had all been reverse transcribed beforehand. Assay: immunoSEQ multiplex PCR; the TCRdb copy retains only in-frame clones and omits some. Seen here are about 900,000 clones, under 20% observed once, and the top ten hold 0.023%. The chain uses TRBV2 and TRBJ2-5, with 8 bases lining up with TRBD1. The source of this sequence is a woman under 30 in good health. Sequenced input: naive CD4+ T cells from blood. CDR3 protein: CASSELGQGQETQYF. The CDR3 DNA reads as TGTGCCAGCAGTGAACTAGGACAGGGCCAAGAGACCCAGTACTTC.